The 10 T cell receptor beta chains listed next were all sequenced from one sample in a study of T cells in Graves' hyperthyroidism and ophthalmopathy. Amplified regions were TCR beta CDR3 sequences from RNA transcripts. A set of HTBI primers served as the primers for a first-round RT-PCR of the TCR CDR3. MiXCR, applied by TCRdb to the multiplex PCR reads, yields one record per CDR3 protein. In the table there are 400,000 or so distinct CDR3 sequences, roughly 15% of which are singletons. Specimen: blood. Receptors originate from an older woman with Graves' ophthalmopathy.

This clonotype was counted many times. CDR3 nucleotide sequence: TGTGCCAGCAGTGAAGGATGGCAGGAGTTCACAGATACGCAGTATTTT. Its translation: CASSEGWQEFTDTQYF. This chain uses TRBV2 with TRBJ2-3; D gene uncertain. Trimming took off 1 base at V and 2 bases at J, with 13 bases between the two ends. This CDR3 has 16 residues. CDR1 and CDR2 from the germline V gene are SNHLY and FYNNEI.

The V gene is TRBV11-3, the J gene TRBJ2-5, with 9 bases lining up with TRBD1. Trimming at V came to 5 bases and at J to 4 bases, leaving 5 bases not matched to a gene. CDR3 length: 14 amino acids. Germline V gene data show CDR1 as SGHNT and CDR2 as YENEEA. The CDR3: CASSPGQGIETQYF. The DNA for the CDR3 is TGTGCCAGCAGCCCAGGACAGGGGATAGAGACCCAGTACTTC.

The rearrangement joins TRBV7-9 to TRBJ2-1; possibly TRBD2 for D (6 bases). The DNA end is more similar to TRBJ2-7, so the J call may be wrong. There are 14 residues in the CDR3. Germline CDR1 is SEHNR and CDR2 is FQNEAQ (reference sequence). The CDR3 DNA reads TGTGCCAGCAGTTCTTCCGGGAGTGGAAATGAGCAGTACTTC. This encodes CASSSSGSGNEQYF.

This chain joins TRBV6-1 and TRBJ2-1; a possible D gene is TRBD2 (5 bases). V was pared by 5 bases and J by 5 bases, with 19 bases between. This CDR3 spans 16 amino acids. Germline V gene data show CDR1 as MNHNS and CDR2 as SASEGT. The CDR3 sequence: CASSTPRPSGNNEQFF. DNA for the CDR3: TGTGCCAGCAGTACCCCCCGACCCTCGGGGAACAATGAGCAGTTCTTC.

This clonotype was seen ten or more times. The chain joins TRBV3-1 to TRBJ2-3, with 12 nucleotides matching TRBD2. This CDR3 has 15 residues. The trim removed 4 bases at V and 4 bases at J, leaving 3 bases unmatched. CDR1 and CDR2 (germline): LGHDT, YNNKEL (reference sequence). CDR3 in DNA: TGTGCCAGCAGCCGGACTAGCGGGATCGCAGATACGCAGTATTTT. Protein: CASSRTSGIADTQYF.

This clonotype was seen more than once but under ten times. The genes are TRBV10-2 and TRBJ1-6, with D hard to call. V lost 0 bases, J lost 8 bases, and 5 bases lay in between. Germline CDR1 WSHSY, CDR2 SAAADI. The CDR3 consists of 13 residues. The DNA for the CDR3 is TGCGCCAGCAGTGAGTCCCGGGATTCACCCCTCCACTTT. Translating it yields CASSESRDSPLHF.

This rearrangement joins TRBV6-1 to TRBJ2-1, with TRBD1 matching 7 bases. The CDR3 contains 15 residues. Germline loops: CDR1 MNHNS, CDR2 SASEGT. The junction had 8 bases not matched to a gene; V was cut back by 5 bases and J by 4 bases. The CDR3 region is CASSKTGTAYNEQFF. CDR3 nucleotides: TGTGCCAGCAGTAAAACCGGGACAGCATACAATGAGCAGTTCTTC.

The J gene is TRBJ2-1, the V gene TRBV30; tentatively, D is TRBD2 (6 bases). The CDR3 has 13 residues. CDR1 GTSNPN and CDR2 SVGIG come from the germline V gene (reference sequence). V gave up 8 bases and J gave up 3 bases, with 14 bases separating them. Here the CDR3 DNA reads TGTGCCGGGGTGCGGGGAAGCTACAATGAGCAGTTCTTC. This codes for CAGVRGSYNEQFF. The variable domain in full, with the rest retrieved from reference TRBV30 and TRBJ2-1, is SQTIHQWPATLVQPVGSPLSLECTVEGTSNPNLYWYRQAAGRGLQLLFYSVGIGQISSEVPQNLSASRPQDRQFILSSKKLLLSDSGFYLCAGVRGSYNEQFFGPGTRLTVL.

In regard to this clonotype: The junction and the germline gene differ at one end; a read error may be behind it. The chain couples TRBV5-6 to TRBJ2-7, with no clear D. Germline V lookup: CDR1 SGHDT, CDR2 YYEEEE. The CDR3 sequence is 15 residues long. CDR3 amino acids: CASSLVQRASHEQYF. In DNA form, the CDR3 reads TGTGCCAGCAGCTTGGTCCAACGGGCCTCCCACGAGCAGTACTTC.

This clonotype has a count of ten or more. The V call is TRBV28, the J call TRBJ2-7, with D unclear. V lost 5 bases, J lost 0 bases, and 17 bases lay in between. The CDR3 contains 16 residues. The germline CDR1 and CDR2 sequences are MDHEN and SYDVKM. DNA of the CDR3: TGTGCCAGCAGTGGGCCCAGGACGGCTAGCTCCTACGAGCAGTACTTC. Translating it yields CASSGPRTASSYEQYF.